The 30 T cell receptor beta chains presented below share a single source sample, sequenced in a study of identifying expanded T cells in peripheral blood. This table comes from immunoSEQ multiplex PCR, and its TCRdb copy is limited to in-frame clones, with some not included. Of about 58,000 clones in the sample, about nine tenths are singletons; the top ten hold about 3.8%. The sample was blood. Receptors originate from a person between 18 and 75 years old in good health.

This clone was picked up one time. The chain uses TRBV5-3 and TRBJ2-4, with D unresolved. TRBV5-3 is noted as an ORF with a role that remains uncertain. This CDR3 region has 14 residues. Trimming pared 6 bases from V and 2 bases from J, leaving 12 bases between. Written as DNA, the CDR3 is TGTGCCAGAACACACAGTTTTTCCAAAAACATTCAGTACTTC. Protein product: CARTHSFSKNIQYF.

The gene calls are TRBV19 and TRBJ2-1, with 9 bases aligning to TRBD2. Germline V CDR1 and CDR2: LNHDA, SQIVND (reference sequence). V shed 8 bases and J 4 bases; nucleotides not matched to a gene: 3. The CDR3 runs to 13 residues. The CDR3 coding sequence is TGTGCCAGTGCTAGCGGGGATTACAATGAGCAGTTCTTC. Its protein product is CASASGDYNEQFF.

The chain is built from TRBV5-1 and TRBJ2-7; D possibly matches TRBD1 or TRBD2 (6 bases each). The germline V and J ends were trimmed by 4 bases and 6 bases, with 20 bases remaining between them. Germline loops: CDR1 SGHRS, CDR2 YFSETQ. CDR3 length: 15 amino acids. DNA for the CDR3: TGCGCCAGCAGCCCGGGTCCCTACGGGGGCTTCGAGCAGTACTTC. Translation: CASSPGPYGGFEQYF.

The chain uses TRBV28 and TRBJ2-2; 8 bases match TRBD1. The CDR3 length is 16 residues. Germline V lookup: CDR1 MDHEN, CDR2 SYDVKM. V shed 6 bases, J shed 4 bases, and the junction held 10 bases outside the gene matches. CDR3 loop: CASSRGTGLRTGELFF. In DNA form, the CDR3 reads TGTGCCAGCAGCCGGGGGACAGGCCTCCGCACCGGGGAGCTGTTTTTT.

The chain couples TRBV6-6 to TRBJ2-5; D is perhaps TRBD2 (5 bases). The CDR3 loop spans 15 amino acids. V lost 4 bases, J lost 2 bases, and 14 bases lay in between. CDR1 MNHNY and CDR2 SVGAGI come from the germline V gene (reference sequence). CDR3 region: CASSSNGNLQETQYF. CDR3 DNA: TGTGCCAGCAGTTCGAACGGGAACCTACAAGAGACCCAGTACTTC.

CDR3 nucleotides: TGTGCCAGTATGGCTAGTTTAATCAACACTGAAGCTTTCTTT. Translating it yields CASMASLINTEAFF. The V gene is TRBV19, the J gene TRBJ1-1; unclear D gene. This CDR3 region has 14 residues. CDR1 and CDR2 (germline): LNHDA, SQIVND (reference sequence). V lost 7 bases to trimming and J lost 2 bases, with 14 bases between them.

The chain employs TRBV28 and TRBJ1-5, with D perhaps matching TRBD1 (6 bases). The CDR3 length is 16 residues. Germline V lookup: CDR1 MDHEN, CDR2 SYDVKM. Trimming took 8 bases from V and 3 from J, leaving 20 bases between them. The CDR3, as DNA: TGTGCCAGCCGATGGCAGGGGTTCCCCTTCAATCAGCCCCAGCATTTT. As protein: CASRWQGFPFNQPQHF.

The chain uses TRBV27 and TRBJ2-7; TRBD1 aligns across 9 bases. The junction had 2 bases not matched to a gene; V was cut back by 3 bases and J by 2 bases. The CDR3 sequence is 14 residues long. Germline V gives CDR1 MNHEY, CDR2 SMNVEV (reference sequence). CDR3 coding DNA: TGTGCCAGCAGTTTGACAGGGGGGCCCTACGAGCAGTACTTC. Amino acid sequence: CASSLTGGPYEQYF.

The DNA for the CDR3 is TGTGCCAGCAGCACGGATCCCAGGGGTTACGAGCAGTACTTC. Translating it yields CASSTDPRGYEQYF. The rearrangement links TRBV5-5 to TRBJ2-7, with D perhaps TRBD1 (6 bases). This CDR3 spans 14 amino acids. The ends were cut back, 4 bases at V and 4 bases at J, with 15 bases in the middle. CDR1 and CDR2 from the germline V gene are SGHKS and YYEKEE (reference sequence).

The chain couples TRBV18 to TRBJ2-6; D may be TRBD1 (6 bases). The CDR3 is 18 residues long. Germline V gives CDR1 KGHSH, CDR2 LQKENI. V lost 3 bases and J lost 2, with 17 bases in between. In DNA form, the CDR3 reads TGTGCCAGCTCACCTACACAGGGTGGGGTGACTGGGGCCAACGTCCTGACTTTC. Its translation is CASSPTQGGVTGANVLTF.

The chain uses TRBV29-1 and TRBJ1-1; D unclear. Trimming cost V 5 bases and J 2 bases, with 6 bases left between them. Germline-derived CDR1 and CDR2 are SQVTM and ANQGSEA. This CDR3 spans 11 amino acids. The DNA for the CDR3 is TGCAGCGTTAGGCCAAACACTGAAGCTTTCTTT. Protein product: CSVRPNTEAFF. The full variable domain, with the rest looked up from reference TRBV29-1 and TRBJ1-1, is SAVISQKPSRDICQRGTSLTIQCQVDSQVTMMFWYRQQPGQSLTLIATANQGSEATYESGFVIDKFPISRPNLTFSTLTVSNMSPEDSSIYLCSVRPNTEAFFGQGTRLTVV.

The chain is built from TRBV7-2 and TRBJ1-3; the match to TRBD1 covers 7 bases. Looked up from germline, CDR1 is SGHTA and CDR2 is FQGNSA. V lost 5 bases, J lost 2 bases, and 3 bases stayed unmatched. The CDR3 extends over 14 amino acids. CDR3 in amino acids: CASSVDRAGNTIYF. The CDR3 bases are TGTGCCAGCAGCGTAGACAGGGCTGGAAACACCATATATTTT.

The rearrangement links TRBV28 to TRBJ2-7; 8 bases are shared with TRBD1. This CDR3 is 16 amino acids long. J lost 2 bases, V lost 4 bases, and 10 bases had no gene match. CDR1 MDHEN and CDR2 SYDVKM come from the germline V gene. The CDR3, as DNA: TGTGCCAGCAGTTCTCCAGGGGGCTGGCCCCCCTACGAGCAGTACTTC. This translates into CASSSPGGWPPYEQYF.

The chain carries TRBV5-1 and TRBJ1-1; D might be TRBD1 (6 bases). V was clipped by 0 bases and J by 4 bases, with 19 bases between them. The CDR3 consists of 17 residues. Germline lookup yields CDR1 SGHRS and CDR2 YFSETQ. The DNA of the CDR3 is TGCGCCAGCAGCTTGGGGTTTGGGACAAACGTGTTCACTGAAGCTTTCTTT. As protein: CASSLGFGTNVFTEAFF.

The sample holds a few counts of this clone. This sequence joins TRBV19 and TRBJ2-1; D is unresolved. The CDR3 covers 14 residues. Germline V gene sequence: CDR1 LNHDA, CDR2 SQIVND (reference sequence). The ends were cut back, 6 bases at V and 4 bases at J, with 13 bases in the middle. The CDR3 DNA reads as TGTGCCAGTAGCCCTCACACTGAATACAATGAGCAGTTCTTC. Translated, it gives CASSPHTEYNEQFF.

The genes are TRBV11-2 and TRBJ1-5; the match to TRBD1 covers 9 bases. CDR3 length: 16 amino acids. Germline lookup yields CDR1 SGHAT and CDR2 FQNNGV. Germline trimming cut 5 bases from V and 5 bases from J; bases unmatched to any gene: 10. The CDR3, as DNA: TGTGCCAGCAGCCGAAACGGCGGACAGGGGTATCAGCCCCAGCATTTT. As protein: CASSRNGGQGYQPQHF.

This clone was detected only once. The chain uses TRBV27 and TRBJ2-7; D remains unclear. The germline V gene has CDR1 MNHEY and CDR2 SMNVEV (reference sequence). This CDR3 is 13 amino acids long. V was trimmed by 4 bases and J by 3 bases, leaving 10 bases between them. The CDR3 here is CASSSLLLYEQYF. The CDR3 DNA sequence: TGTGCCAGCAGTTCCCTTCTCCTCTACGAGCAGTACTTC.

The genes are TRBV14 and TRBJ1-2; possibly TRBD1 for D (5 bases). The CDR3 contains 13 residues. V lost 4 bases to trimming and J lost 6 bases, with 12 bases between them. CDR1 SGHDN and CDR2 FVKESK come from the germline V gene. The CDR3 DNA follows: TGTGCCAGCAGCCTAGACAGTCGGGATGGCTACACCTTC. Translating it yields CASSLDSRDGYTF.

Notes on this clone: Sequence at one end of the junction differs from germline and may be a read error. V gene TRBV5-6 combines with J gene TRBJ2-7; weak D call: TRBD1 (5 bases). CDR3 size: 9 residues. Germline values: CDR1 SGHDT, CDR2 YYEEEE. CDR3 in amino acids: CASSLGQMF. CDR3 in DNA: TGTGCCAGCAGCTTGGGACAGATGTTC.

This clone was detected once. The genes are TRBV4-1 and TRBJ1-1, with D hard to call. The CDR3 covers 13 residues. Trimming removed 0 bases at V and 4 bases at J, with 6 bases between. Germline CDR1 is MGHRA and CDR2 is YSYEKL. The DNA of the CDR3 is TGCGCCAGCAGCCAAGAAGGGCGCACTGAAGCTTTCTTT. Protein: CASSQEGRTEAFF.

This clone was counted between two and nine times. This chain joins TRBV6-1 and TRBJ1-5; D possibly corresponds to TRBD1 (6 bases). The CDR3 has 13 residues. CDR1 is MNHNS and CDR2 is SASEGT in the germline V gene. V gave up 5 bases and J gave up 5 bases, with 10 bases separating them. CDR3 nucleotides: TGTGCCAGCAGTTGGGCAGGGGATCAGCCCCAGCATTTT. It translates to CASSWAGDQPQHF.

The rearrangement links TRBV7-2 to TRBJ1-6, with D possibly matching TRBD1 (5 bases). V was clipped by 2 bases and J by 5 bases, with 10 bases between them. The germline gives CDR1 SGHTA, CDR2 FQGNSA. There are 15 residues in the CDR3. The CDR3, as DNA: TGTGCCAGCAGCTTATTGGGGCAGAATAATTCACCCCTCCACTTT. The encoded protein is CASSLLGQNNSPLHF.

This chain connects TRBV5-1 to TRBJ2-3; no definite D call. Trimming stripped 2 bases from V and 4 bases from J, with 5 bases between. This CDR3 has 12 residues. The germline gives CDR1 SGHRS, CDR2 YFSETQ. The CDR3 DNA sequence: TGCGCCAGCAGCTTTACCCCAGATACGCAGTATTTT. Translating gives CASSFTPDTQYF.

This clone occurred once. The chain has TRBV18 and TRBJ2-5; perhaps TRBD1 as D (6 bases). The V gene's germline CDR1 is KGHSH and CDR2 LQKENI. The CDR3 extends over 14 amino acids. V was pared by 3 bases and J by 4 bases, with 12 bases between. This CDR3 reads CASSPIGGRETQYF. The CDR3 nucleotides read TGTGCCAGCTCACCGATAGGGGGTCGAGAGACCCAGTACTTC.

V gene TRBV30 combines with J gene TRBJ2-4; D is ambiguous. Germline CDR1 is GTSNPN and CDR2 is SVGIG (reference sequence). Trimming left V 2 bases short and J 6 bases short, with 11 bases between. This CDR3 is 13 amino acids long. In DNA form, the CDR3 reads TGTGCCTGGAGTTTACGGGTGAGAAACATTCAGTACTTC. It translates to CAWSLRVRNIQYF. The whole variable domain, filled in from reference TRBV30 and TRBJ2-4, reads SQTIHQWPATLVQPVGSPLSLECTVEGTSNPNLYWYRQAAGRGLQLLFYSVGIGQISSEVPQNLSASRPQDRQFILSSKKLLLSDSGFYLCAWSLRVRNIQYFGAGTRLSVL.

This chain connects TRBV20-1 to TRBJ2-3, with D possibly being TRBD1 or TRBD2 (6 bases each). The CDR3 is 11 amino acids. V was trimmed by 6 bases and J by 4 bases, leaving 8 bases between them. Germline CDR1 is DFQATT and CDR2 is SNEGSKA (reference sequence). CDR3 DNA sequence: TGCAGTGCGGGGGGCGCAGATACGCAGTATTTT. Translated: CSAGGADTQYF.

V and J are TRBV6-4 and TRBJ2-1; D not certain. V was shortened by 5 bases and J by 0 bases, with 14 bases between the two germline ends. The CDR3 covers 16 residues. Germline values: CDR1 MRHNA, CDR2 SNTAGT. CDR3 sequence: CASSPPQYSSYNEQFF. CDR3 bases: TGTGCCAGCAGTCCGCCCCAGTATAGCTCCTACAATGAGCAGTTCTTC.

This chain connects TRBV7-2 to TRBJ2-3; maybe TRBD2 (6 bases). Germline CDR1 reads SGHTA; CDR2 reads FQGNSA. The CDR3 has 17 residues. V was pared by 1 base and J by 0 bases, with 14 bases between. The CDR3 region has the DNA TGTGCCAGCAGCTTAGGGGGTAGCGGACAAAGCACAGATACGCAGTATTTT. Translation: CASSLGGSGQSTDTQYF.

This clone has a single count. The V and J genes are TRBV19 and TRBJ2-3; 11 bases match TRBD1. The CDR3 is made up of 15 amino acids. Germline assignment: CDR1 LNHDA and CDR2 SQIVND (reference sequence). V lost 8 bases to trimming and J lost 5 bases; unmatched junction nucleotides: 9. The CDR3 reads CASSLGTGGQDTQYF. CDR3 DNA sequence: TGTGCCAGTTCCCTAGGGACAGGGGGACAAGATACGCAGTATTTT.

This clone was seen only once. CDR3: CASSLLWDRENEKLFF. In nucleotides, the CDR3 is TGTGCCAGCAGTTTATTATGGGACAGGGAGAATGAAAAACTGTTTTTT. The rearrangement joins TRBV28 to TRBJ1-4; 9 bases are shared with TRBD1. The CDR3 consists of 16 residues. The J segment lost 5 bases and the V segment lost 1 base, leaving 5 bases of the junction unmatched. CDR1 is MDHEN and CDR2 is SYDVKM in the germline V gene.